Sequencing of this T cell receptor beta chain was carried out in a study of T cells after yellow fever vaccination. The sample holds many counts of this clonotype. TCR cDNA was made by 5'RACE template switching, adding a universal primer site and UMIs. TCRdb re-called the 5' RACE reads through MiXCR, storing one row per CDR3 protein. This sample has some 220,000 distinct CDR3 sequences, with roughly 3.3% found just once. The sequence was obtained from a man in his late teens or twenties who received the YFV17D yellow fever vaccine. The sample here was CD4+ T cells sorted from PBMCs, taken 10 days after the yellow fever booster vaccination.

This CDR3 is CAISETSGGYNEQFF. The CDR3 DNA is TGTGCCATCAGTGAGACTAGCGGGGGCTACAATGAGCAGTTCTTC. V and J are TRBV10-3 and TRBJ2-1; 11 bases line up with TRBD2. V gave up 2 bases and J gave up 3 bases; unmatched junction bases: 0. The CDR3 sequence is 15 residues long. The V gene's germline CDR1 is ENHRY and CDR2 SYGVKD.